One and the same sample provided the 24 T cell receptor beta chains below, sequenced in a study of T-cell reconstitution after alpha-beta-depleted transplantation in children. Preparation of the TCRbeta library used unique molecular identifiers. TCRdb independently ran MiXCR on the PCR reads; one entry per CDR3 protein. This sample has around 450,000 distinct CDR3 sequences, with more than 9% found just once. Source: PBMCs, taken before TCRalphabeta/CD19-depleted stem cell transplant. The receptor source for this set is a child aged 2 to 15 with inherited bone marrow failure, due to receive a stem cell transplant.

This clonotype was seen repeatedly, ten times or more. The V call is TRBV5-1, the J call TRBJ1-1, with 7 positions matching TRBD1. The CDR3 contains 15 residues. J was trimmed by 5 bases and V by 4 bases; bases with no gene match: 11. The germline V gene has CDR1 SGHRS and CDR2 YFSETQ. The CDR3, as DNA: TGCGCCAGCAGCCGGGGGGAGGGGGCGGTGACTGAAGCTTTCTTT. This translates into CASSRGEGAVTEAFF.

This clonotype was seen at least ten times. The V gene is TRBV20-1, the J gene TRBJ2-3; 7 nucleotides agree with TRBD2. The V gene's germline CDR1 is DFQATT and CDR2 SNEGSKA (reference sequence). J was trimmed by 6 bases and V by 5 bases; bases with no gene match: 8. This CDR3 comprises 13 residues. This CDR3 reads CSARIRGGDTQYF. In DNA, the CDR3 is TGCAGTGCTCGGATAAGGGGAGGGGATACGCAGTATTTT.

Many counts were recorded for this clonotype. The chain recombines TRBV19 with TRBJ2-1; 9 bases map to TRBD1. This CDR3 comprises 15 residues. Looked up from germline, CDR1 is LNHDA and CDR2 is SQIVND (reference sequence). V shed 2 bases and J 6 bases; nucleotides not matched to a gene: 5. Here the CDR3 DNA reads TGTGCCAGTAGTATATACCTGGACAGGGGCAATGAGCAGTTCTTC. It yields the protein CASSIYLDRGNEQFF.

This chain connects TRBV6-2 or TRBV6-3 to TRBJ2-2; possibly TRBD1 or TRBD2 for D (5 bases each). The CDR3 sequence is 16 residues long. Germline lookup yields CDR1 MNHEY and CDR2 SVGEGT. Trimming left V 5 bases short and J 3 bases short, with 16 bases between. In DNA, the CDR3 is TGTGCCAGCAGTGTGGGACGACCGGTTTACACCGGGGAGCTGTTTTTT. Its translation: CASSVGRPVYTGELFF.

At least ten counts were recorded for this clonotype. The V gene is TRBV20-1, the J gene TRBJ1-3, with D uncertain. The length of the CDR3 is 13 residues. V lost 2 bases and J lost 5, with 10 bases in between. Looked up from germline, CDR1 is DFQATT and CDR2 is SNEGSKA (reference sequence). This CDR3 is CSARYPDRNTIYF. CDR3 bases: TGCAGTGCTAGATATCCAGACCGAAACACCATATATTTT.

This clonotype has ten or more counts. The chain joins TRBV20-1 to TRBJ2-1; no firm D call. The CDR3 totals 14 residues. Trimming took off 4 bases at V and 0 bases at J, with 10 bases between the two ends. Per germline, CDR1 DFQATT and CDR2 SNEGSKA (reference sequence). CDR3 sequence reads: CSATRLSSYNEQFF. CDR3 coding DNA: TGCAGTGCTACCCGGTTGAGCTCCTACAATGAGCAGTTCTTC.

This clonotype has a count of ten or more. This sequence joins TRBV28 and TRBJ1-4; weak D call: TRBD1 (6 bases). With 6 bases removed from V and 5 bases from J, the gap between germline ends came to 13 bases. This CDR3 is built from 14 residues. Germline assignment: CDR1 MDHEN and CDR2 SYDVKM. Written as DNA, the CDR3 is TGTGCCAGCAGCTCTACAGGGTCCAATGAAAAACTGTTTTTT. Residues: CASSSTGSNEKLFF.

This clonotype was detected only a few times. The genes are TRBV15 and TRBJ2-1, with TRBD2 matching over 9 bases. V dropped 4 bases and J dropped 4; count of bases not matched to a gene: 11. Per germline, CDR1 LNHNV and CDR2 YYDKDF (reference sequence). This CDR3 is built from 17 residues. The CDR3 sequence is CATSKGDGRGGYNEQFF. The CDR3 DNA sequence: TGTGCCACCAGCAAGGGGGACGGGCGGGGGGGATACAATGAGCAGTTCTTC. Filled out from reference TRBV15 and TRBJ2-1, the complete variable domain reads DAMVIQNPRYQVTQFGKPVTLSCSQTLNHNVMYWYQQKSSQAPKLLFHYYDKDFNNEADTPDNFQSRRPNTSFCFLDIRSPGLGDTAMYLCATSKGDGRGGYNEQFFGPGTRLTVL.

This clonotype occurred many times. The gene calls are TRBV4-2 and TRBJ2-7, with D maybe TRBD2 (6 bases). The CDR3 runs to 15 residues. Per the germline V gene, CDR1 is LGHNA and CDR2 is YNFKEQ. V shed 1 base and J shed 1 base, with 11 bases lying between them. CDR3 residues: CASSQGSSESYEQYF. The CDR3 DNA reads TGTGCCAGCAGCCAAGGTTCTAGCGAGTCCTACGAGCAGTACTTC.

The V gene is TRBV7-6, the J gene TRBJ2-7; D may be TRBD2 (5 bases). Germline V gene sequence: CDR1 SGHVS, CDR2 FNYEAQ. V gave up 1 base and J gave up 6 bases, with 16 bases separating them. This CDR3 spans 15 amino acids. The CDR3 region has the DNA TGTGCCAGCAGCTTAGAAAGTGGCGGGTGGAGCGAGCAGTACTTC. This translates into CASSLESGGWSEQYF. Full variable domain (remainder filled in from reference TRBV7-6 and TRBJ2-7): GAGVSQSPRYKVTKRGQDVALRCDPISGHVSLYWYRQALGQGPEFLTYFNYEAQQDKSGLPNDRFSAERPEGSISTLTIQRTEQRDSAMYRCASSLESGGWSEQYFGPGTRLTVT.

This clonotype was seen many times. The CDR3 region is CASSPGTMNTGELFF. In DNA, the CDR3 is TGTGCCAGCAGTCCCGGGACTATGAACACCGGGGAGCTGTTTTTT. The chain uses TRBV27 and TRBJ2-2; TRBD2 aligns across 7 bases. Germline assignment: CDR1 MNHEY and CDR2 SMNVEV (reference sequence). The CDR3 runs 15 residues. The V gene end was trimmed by 5 bases and the J gene end by 1 base; junction bases not matched to a gene: 4.

This clonotype has a count of ten or more. This chain connects TRBV4-3 to TRBJ2-3; 10 nucleotides line up with TRBD2. The CDR3 runs 19 residues. Germline CDR1 is LGHNA and CDR2 is YSLEER. V shed 1 base, J shed 4 bases, and the junction held 14 bases outside the gene matches. The CDR3, as DNA: TGCGCCAGCAGCCAAGTTGGGTTTTCTAGCGGGAGTGACGCAGATACGCAGTATTTT. Translated, it gives CASSQVGFSSGSDADTQYF.

This clonotype was observed many times. This sequence joins TRBV5-1 and TRBJ2-7; 12 bases align to TRBD2. Per the germline V gene, CDR1 is SGHRS and CDR2 is YFSETQ. V shed 4 bases and J 2 bases; nucleotides not matched to a gene: 4. The length of the CDR3 is 15 residues. The CDR3 DNA follows: TGCGCCAGCAGCGAAGCTAGCGGGAGGGCCTACGAGCAGTACTTC. Amino acids: CASSEASGRAYEQYF.

This clonotype occurred a few times. The chain combines TRBV10-3 with TRBJ1-3; possible D gene TRBD1, 5 bases. The germline gives CDR1 ENHRY, CDR2 SYGVKD. The CDR3 extends over 16 amino acids. Trimming removed 0 bases at V and 0 bases at J, with 9 bases between. CDR3 bases: TGTGCCATCAGTGAGTCGAGACAGAACTCTGGAAACACCATATATTTT. This translates into CAISESRQNSGNTIYF.

In this sample, this clonotype turned up a few times. The chain has TRBV7-2 and TRBJ2-1; D is perhaps TRBD2 (5 bases). The V gene's germline CDR1 is SGHTA and CDR2 FQGNSA. The CDR3 consists of 16 residues. Trimming cost V 1 base and J 5 bases, with 15 bases left between them. CDR3 in DNA: TGTGCCAGCAGCTTAGTAGCGCCGTCGAGGGACAATGAGCAGTTCTTC. As protein: CASSLVAPSRDNEQFF.

This chain joins TRBV4-2 and TRBJ2-7; the match to TRBD2 covers 14 bases. The J segment lost 0 bases and the V segment lost 6 bases, leaving 19 bases of the junction unmatched. Per germline, CDR1 LGHNA and CDR2 YNFKEQ. This CDR3 region has 21 residues. This CDR3 is CASSPGTSGRGGAYYSYEQYF. The CDR3 region has the DNA TGTGCCAGCAGTCCCGGGACTAGCGGGAGAGGAGGGGCGTACTACTCCTACGAGCAGTACTTC.

For this clonotype: With a much larger clone just one base away, this may be a read error. The chain is built from TRBV10-1 and TRBJ2-7, with D perhaps matching TRBD1 (5 bases). Germline loops: CDR1 WNHNN, CDR2 SYGVQD (reference sequence). The V end lost 4 bases, the J end lost 0 bases, and 10 bases lay between the germline ends. The CDR3 contains 14 residues. The CDR3 reads CASSATATSYEQYF. The CDR3 coding sequence is TGCGCCAGCAGTGCGACAGCGACCTCCTACGAGCAGTACTTC.

This clonotype was detected ten times or more. The chain employs TRBV7-9 and TRBJ2-1; D is undetermined. The CDR3 length is 14 residues. Trimming cost V 3 bases and J 9 bases, with 15 bases left between them. The germline gives CDR1 SEHNR, CDR2 FQNEAQ (reference sequence). This chain's CDR3 is CASSFGVIDREQFF. The CDR3 DNA is TGTGCCAGCAGCTTTGGGGTTATAGACCGTGAGCAGTTCTTC.

To note about this clonotype: A single base separates this from a much larger clone, so it may be a read error. The CDR3 here is CSVDGKDYNNEQFF. As DNA, the CDR3 is TGCAGCGTTGATGGGAAGGACTACAACAATGAGCAGTTCTTC. The V call is TRBV29-1, the J call TRBJ2-1, with D tentatively TRBD2 (6 bases). Germline V gene lookup returns CDR1 SQVTM and CDR2 ANQGSEA. This CDR3 is 14 amino acids long. Trimming took 3 bases from V and 5 from J, leaving 14 bases between them.

The sample holds many counts of this clonotype. This chain joins TRBV4-3 and TRBJ2-3; possibly TRBD2 for D (6 bases). V gave up 4 bases and J gave up 3 bases, with 20 bases separating them. Germline V lookup: CDR1 LGHNA, CDR2 YSLEER. The CDR3 consists of 17 residues. The DNA for the CDR3 is TGCGCCAGCAGCCCCTACGGACCCCCGGGGGTTACAGATACGCAGTATTTT. Translated: CASSPYGPPGVTDTQYF.

As concerns this clonotype: Since no conserved phenylalanine or tryptophan closes the CDR3, a read error is the likely cause. The limits of the CDR3 on the DNA are not certain, so only TCRdb's listed CDR3 is given. The chain uses TRBV12-5 and TRBJ2-7. Germline CDR1 LGHNT, CDR2 FRNRAP. The CDR3 is 9 amino acids in total, end residues counted. CDR3 protein: CASSSRFDI.

This clonotype was seen only a few times. The gene calls are TRBV12-3 or TRBV12-4 and TRBJ1-2; 8 bases map to TRBD1. The CDR3 sequence is 13 residues long. J gave up 9 bases and V 5 bases, and 8 bases lay outside the gene matches. For the CDR3, the DNA is TGTGCCAGCAGTCGCACAGGGGGGGACAGCTACACCTTC. Encoded protein: CASSRTGGDSYTF.

Many counts were recorded for this clonotype. The chain links TRBV12-3 or TRBV12-4 to TRBJ2-3; TRBD1 agrees at 9 bases. V gave up 7 bases and J gave up 3 bases; unmatched junction bases: 8. The length of the CDR3 is 15 residues. DNA for the CDR3: TGTGCCAGCAAACTCGGGACAGGGAAAACAGATACGCAGTATTTT. Residues: CASKLGTGKTDTQYF.

This clonotype was observed many times. The chain couples TRBV4-3 to TRBJ2-1; 7 bases match TRBD2. V dropped 0 bases and J dropped 7; count of bases not matched to a gene: 3. This CDR3 comprises 14 residues. Germline V gene sequence: CDR1 LGHNA, CDR2 YSLEER. This CDR3 reads CASSQEFGGNEQFF. The CDR3 DNA reads TGCGCCAGCAGCCAAGAATTCGGGGGGAATGAGCAGTTCTTC.